This T cell receptor beta chain derives from a study of T cell responses to AZD1222 COVID-19 vaccine. Broader study findings: Donors were largely white British and mainly female; clonal diversity was possibly underestimated. Spike-specific TCR breadth and depth rose after two AZD1222 doses. Spike was spanned by vaccine-associated CD4 TCRs, with dominance at 160-218 and 743-854.

The length of the CDR3 is 15 residues. V was cut by 3 bases and J by 4 bases, with 15 bases left in between. Germline lookup yields CDR1 MGHRA and CDR2 YSYEKL. This clone was counted a few times. Its target is unknown. Method: immunoSEQ multiplex PCR; TCRdb's copy keeps in-frame clones and lacks some. The sample lists 95,000 to 150,000 clones; roughly 90% were seen once. The rearrangement uses TRBV4-1 and TRBJ1-1, with D tentatively TRBD1 (6 bases). This TCR came from an adult in good health. The sample here was peripheral blood, taken on day 0 of AZD1222 vaccination. CDR3 loop: CASSQEQGVGTEAFF. In DNA, the CDR3 is TGCGCCAGCAGCCAGGAACAGGGCGTCGGCACTGAAGCTTTCTTT.